Presented here are 14 T cell receptor beta chains from one specimen sequenced in a study of tumor-infiltrating lymphocytes in oesophageal squamous cell carcinoma. TCRdb re-called the PCR reads with MiXCR, one entry per CDR3 protein. The sample lists about 19,000 distinct CDR3 sequences, around 41% occurring once. The sequenced material came from esophageal tumor tissue. These receptors were taken from a male donor with esophageal squamous cell carcinoma.

In this sample, this clonotype turned up once. This chain links TRBV7-8 with TRBJ2-5; D is unresolved. The CDR3 sequence is 19 residues long. V shed 5 bases and J shed 0 bases, with 25 bases lying between them. From germline, CDR1 is SGHVS and CDR2 FQNEAQ. CDR3 amino acids: CASSHPTHLDTQYQETQYF. Here the CDR3 DNA reads TGTGCCAGCAGCCACCCGACCCACCTCGACACGCAGTACCAAGAGACCCAGTACTTC.

The chain couples TRBV7-6 to TRBJ2-5, with 13 bases identical to TRBD2. Matching the DNA end better, TRBJ2-1 makes the J call doubtful. There are 15 residues in the CDR3. CDR1 SGHVS and CDR2 FNYEAQ come from the germline V gene. The CDR3 loop is CASSQTSGRLNEQFF. CDR3 nucleotides: TGTGCCAGCAGCCAGACTAGCGGGAGGCTGAATGAGCAGTTCTTC.

This clonotype has just a few counts. This rearrangement joins TRBV7-2 to TRBJ2-4; 11 positions agree with TRBD2. TRBJ2-1 matches the DNA end more closely, so the J call is doubtful. Per germline, CDR1 SGHTA and CDR2 FQGNSA. The CDR3 totals 16 residues. The CDR3, as DNA: TGTGCCAGCAGCCCCGAACTAGCGGGAGTTTACAATGAGCAGTTCTTC. Translated, it gives CASSPELAGVYNEQFF.

The rearrangement joins TRBV11-1 to TRBJ2-3, with D possibly being TRBD1 (5 bases). The V end was cut by 2 bases, the J end by 8 bases, with 14 bases between. The CDR3 covers 14 residues. Germline V gene lookup returns CDR1 SGHAT and CDR2 FQDESV (reference sequence). The CDR3 loop is CASSLRQLRATQYF. The CDR3 DNA sequence: TGTGCCAGCAGCTTACGACAGCTTAGAGCTACGCAGTATTTT.

In this sample, this clonotype turned up many times. The chain has TRBV12-3 or TRBV12-4 and TRBJ1-3; D is undetermined. V lost 2 bases and J lost 0, with 14 bases in between. The CDR3 is made up of 17 amino acids. CDR3 DNA: TGTGCCAGCAGTTTAAAGAGACCGAGACCCTCTGGAAACACCATATATTTT. It is translated as CASSLKRPRPSGNTIYF.

The chain is built from TRBV7-4 and TRBJ1-2; a possible D gene is TRBD1 (5 bases). The CDR3 length is 12 residues. V was shortened by 5 bases and J by 8 bases, with 12 bases between the two germline ends. The germline V gene encodes CDR1 SGHVT and CDR2 SQSDAQ. The CDR3 region is CASSLGAMGYTF. CDR3 in DNA: TGTGCCAGCAGCCTAGGGGCTATGGGCTACACCTTC.

V usage is TRBV6-2 or TRBV6-3 and J usage is TRBJ2-3, with TRBD2 identical over 11 bases. CDR1 is MNHEY and CDR2 is SVGEGT in the germline V gene. CDR3 length equals 19 residues. V lost 0 bases and J lost 6; bases outside the gene matches: 14. This CDR3 reads CASSYSSPRIAGGPDTQYF. As DNA, the CDR3 is TGTGCCAGCAGTTACTCCTCGCCGCGAATAGCGGGAGGGCCCGATACGCAGTATTTT.

The chain has TRBV19 and TRBJ2-3, with D possibly matching TRBD2 (5 bases). The DNA matches TRBJ2-7 better at its end, which makes the J call doubtful. The germline CDR1 and CDR2 sequences are LNHDA and SQIVND (reference sequence). The CDR3 is 12 amino acids. The CDR3 DNA reads TGTGCCAGTAGTCCGGGGTGGGGTGAGCAGTACTTC. It translates to CASSPGWGEQYF.

The V gene is TRBV7-6, the J gene TRBJ2-6, with D hard to call. The DNA end is a closer match to TRBJ2-1, so the J assignment may be wrong. This CDR3 contains 11 residues. CDR1 and CDR2 (germline): SGHVS, FNYEAQ. CDR3 in amino acids: CASSSANEQFF. Written as DNA, the CDR3 is TGTGCCAGCAGCTCCGCTAATGAGCAGTTCTTC.

The V and J genes are TRBV7-1 and TRBJ2-7; D is possibly TRBD2 (6 bases). TRBV7-1 is an open reading frame, and its role is uncertain. Trimming cost V 1 base and J 9 bases, with 13 bases left between them. CDR3 length: 13 residues. The CDR3 region is CASSSGRGDTQYF. CDR3 DNA: TGTGCCAGCAGCTCAGGGAGGGGAGATACGCAGTACTTC.

V and J are TRBV7-4 and TRBJ2-7, with a possible D match to TRBD2 (6 bases). CDR1 is SGHVT and CDR2 is SQSDAQ in the germline V gene. The V end was cut by 4 bases, the J end by 0 bases, with 13 bases between. CDR3 length: 15 residues. The CDR3, as DNA: TGTGCCAGCAGCTACCTGGGCGGGAACTCCTACGAGCAGTACTTC. It encodes CASSYLGGNSYEQYF. The variable domain in full, with the rest retrieved from reference TRBV7-4 and TRBJ2-7, is GAGVSQSPRYKVAKRGRDVALRCDSISGHVTLYWYRQTLGQGSEVLTYSQSDAQRDKSGRPSGRFSAERPERSVSTLKIQRTEQGDSAVYLCASSYLGGNSYEQYFGPGTRLTVT.

There are a few counts of this clonotype. The gene calls are TRBV18 and TRBJ1-1; 12 bases match TRBD1. Germline CDR1 and CDR2: KGHSH and LQKENI. The CDR3 length is 14 residues. Losses at the gene ends were 6 bases for V and 5 bases for J; bases not matched to a gene: 4. CDR3 DNA: TGTGCCAGCTCCGGGACAGGGGGCGCGACTGAAGCTTTCTTT. Its protein is CASSGTGGATEAFF.

This clonotype is medium-sized in the sample. The genes are TRBV7-6 and TRBJ2-1; TRBD2 agrees at 8 bases. Trimming removed 1 base from V and 8 bases from J; junction bases left unmatched: 10. This CDR3 comprises 16 residues. Per germline, CDR1 SGHVS and CDR2 FNYEAQ. This chain's CDR3 is CASSLEAGTRVDEQFF. CDR3 sequence (DNA): TGTGCCAGCAGCTTAGAGGCGGGGACTAGAGTGGATGAGCAGTTCTTC.

The rearrangement joins TRBV28 to TRBJ1-1, with D unresolved. The CDR3 sequence is 14 residues long. V dropped 2 bases and J dropped 7 bases, with 14 bases sitting between them. In germline, CDR1 is MDHEN, CDR2 SYDVKM. CDR3: CASSLDREEDEAFF. The CDR3 coding sequence is TGTGCCAGCAGTTTAGACCGAGAGGAGGATGAAGCTTTCTTT.